Listed below are T cell receptor beta chains from one sample, sequenced in a study of blood T cell repertoires in COVID-19. Only in-frame clones appear in the TCRdb table, and some are missing; sequencing was by immunoSEQ multiplex PCR. The data show about 300,000 clones, 80% to 90% seen once. Material for sequencing was PBMCs or T cells enriched from blood (not recorded which). The receptors come from a woman in her late teens or twenties who had recovered from COVID-19. CDR3s include the opening cysteine and the closing phenylalanine or tryptophan. The D gene is left open where the match is weak. Part of the rows lack a size; the others show once, few, many or a class for expanded clones.

TRBV24-1	once	NA	TRBJ2-3	TGTGCCACCAGTGAGGGACAGCGGGGGATGGCAGATACGCAGTATTTT	CATSEGQRGMADTQYF
TRBV28	NA	TRBD1	TRBJ1-2	TGTGCCAGCAGTTGGGACAGTGCTAACTATGGCTACACCTTC	CASSWDSANYGYTF
TRBV5-6	few	NA	TRBJ1-5	TGTGCCAGCAGCTTTAATCAGGGGATCATAAGCCCCCAGCATTTT	CASSFNQGIISPQHF
TRBV4-1	NA	NA	TRBJ1-2	TGCGCCAGCAGCCAAGGTGCAGGGCAGGGTGGCTACACCTTC	CASSQGAGQGGYTF
TRBV9	NA	NA	TRBJ2-3	TGTGCCAGCAGCGTAGAACGTACTAGCACAGATACGCAGTATTTT	CASSVERTSTDTQYF
TRBV7-3	few	NA	TRBJ2-2	TGTGCCAGCAGCTTAATCCTCGGGAGCTCCGGGGAGCTGTTTTTT	CASSLILGSSGELFF
TRBV5-1	NA	TRBD1	TRBJ1-4	TGCGCCAGCAGCGCACAGGGGGCGTCTAATGAAAAACTGTTTTTT	CASSAQGASNEKLFF
TRBV14	NA	NA	TRBJ2-7	TGTGCCAGCAGTTCTGACCTAGCGCTAGAGCAGTACTTC	CASSSDLALEQYF
TRBV6-1	NA	NA	TRBJ2-7	TGTGCCAGCAGTGAAGCCGAGACAGTAGGGTACTTC	CASSEAETVGYF
TRBV6-5	NA	NA	TRBJ1-1	TGTGCCAGCAGTTACGATCAGGGTGGGATGACTGAAGCTTTCTTT	CASSYDQGGMTEAFF
TRBV7-2	NA	NA	TRBJ1-2	TGTGCCAGCAGCTTTGACAGCTTGGGGTATGGCTACACCTTC	CASSFDSLGYGYTF
TRBV5-4	NA	TRBD2	TRBJ2-3	TGTGCCAGTCACACTAGCGGGGGGACTAGCACAGATACGCAGTATTTT	CASHTSGGTSTDTQYF
TRBV6-5	NA	TRBD1	TRBJ2-2	TGTGCCAGCAGTTACTCAGGGACAGGGGGCGACGGGGAGCTGTTTTTT	CASSYSGTGGDGELFF
TRBV18	NA	NA	TRBJ1-2	TGTGCCAGCTCACCCCGAAACGGGGATGGCTACACCTTC	CASSPRNGDGYTF
TRBV25-1	NA	TRBD2	TRBJ2-7	TGTGCCAGCAGTGAAGGAGCGGGAGGGGCCTCCTACGAGCAGTACTTC	CASSEGAGGASYEQYF
TRBV5-1	NA	TRBD1	TRBJ2-3	TGCGCCAGCAGCCCGGGACAGGAGGTTACAGATACGCAGTATTTT	CASSPGQEVTDTQYF
TRBV19	NA	TRBD1	TRBJ2-2	TGTGCCAGTAGTTACCGGGACAGGGGAGCCGGGGAGCTGTTTTTT	CASSYRDRGAGELFF
TRBV28	NA	TRBD2	TRBJ2-7	TGTGCCAGCAGGTCAGCGGGAGGGTTAAACGAGCAGTACTTC	CASRSAGGLNEQYF
TRBV2	NA	NA	TRBJ1-1	TGTGCCAGTTCAGGTGAGCCCCGTGGCACTGAAGCTTTCTTT	CASSGEPRGTEAFF
TRBV24-1	NA	NA	TRBJ1-2	TGTGCCACCAGTGATTTTTCCGGGAGCTCTGGCTACACCTTC	CATSDFSGSSGYTF
TRBV6-5	few	TRBD2	TRBJ2-1	TGTGCCAGCAGGCCTCTAGCGGCTTACAATGAGCAGTTCTTC	CASRPLAAYNEQFF
TRBV14	NA	TRBD1	TRBJ1-1	TGTGCCAGCAGCCAAGAATTGGGGACAGGGATGAACACTGAAGCTTTCTTT	CASSQELGTGMNTEAFF
TRBV5-8	NA	NA	TRBJ2-2	TGTGCCAGCAGCCGCAGGGGGGCGAACACCGGGGAGCTGTTTTTT	CASSRRGANTGELFF
TRBV3-1/TRBV3-2	NA	NA	TRBJ1-2	TGTGCCAGCAGCCAAGGGGCGGGCGGCGGTTACTATGGCTACACCTTC	CASSQGAGGGYYGYTF
TRBV5-6	NA	NA	TRBJ1-5	TGTGCCAGCAGCTCGGGCCGGGGGAGGCTTAGCAATCAGCCCCAGCATTTT	CASSSGRGRLSNQPQHF
TRBV7-3	NA	TRBD1	TRBJ2-2	TGTGCCAGCAGCATGACAGGGGGCACCGGGGAGCTGTTTTTT	CASSMTGGTGELFF
TRBV7-8	NA	TRBD2	TRBJ2-5	TGTGCCAGCAGCTTAGCGCCTAGCGGGAGAGGATTTAGAGAGACCCAGTACTTC	CASSLAPSGRGFRETQYF
TRBV4-1	NA	TRBD1	TRBJ1-5	TGCGCCAGCAGCCACCTCGGACAGGGGTTTCAGCCCCAGCATTTT	CASSHLGQGFQPQHF
TRBV5-1	NA	NA	TRBJ1-1	TGCGCCAGCAGCTTGGAGGGCAGGGTAGTGTCTGAAGCTTTCTTT	CASSLEGRVVSEAFF
TRBV4-1	NA	NA	TRBJ2-1	TGCGCCAGCAGCCAAGGTAGGGGCGGCTCCTACAATGAGCAGTTCTTC	CASSQGRGGSYNEQFF
TRBV6-5	NA	NA	TRBJ1-4	TGTGCCAGTGCTTTAGAGTCGTCGGGGGAAAAACTGTTTTTT	CASALESSGEKLFF
TRBV5-4	NA	NA	TRBJ1-1	TGTGCCAGCAGCTTGGCCAGGAACACTGAAGCTTTCTTT	CASSLARNTEAFF
TRBV4-1	once	NA	TRBJ1-1	TGCGCCAGCAGCCAAGTACCGGGTCAGGGAAGAATGAACACTGAAGCTTTCTTT	CASSQVPGQGRMNTEAFF
TRBV2	NA	NA	TRBJ1-5	TGTGCCAGCAGTGAACAGGGGATCAGCAATCAGCCCCAGCATTTT	CASSEQGISNQPQHF
TRBV19	NA	NA	TRBJ2-7	TGTGCCAGTAGTATAGGCAGGACCTACGAGCAGTACTTC	CASSIGRTYEQYF
TRBV12-3/TRBV12-4	NA	TRBD1	TRBJ2-3	TGTGCCAGCAGTTGGGACAGGGGGGATACGCAGTATTTT	CASSWDRGDTQYF
TRBV9	NA	NA	TRBJ1-1	TGTGCCAGCAGCGTAGAGGACACGAACACTGAAGCTTTCTTT	CASSVEDTNTEAFF
TRBV2	NA	TRBD1	TRBJ1-5	TGTGCCAGCAGTTGGTTCGGACAGGGCAATCAGCCCCAGCATTTT	CASSWFGQGNQPQHF
TRBV29-1	NA	NA	TRBJ1-2	TGCAGCGGTCAGATCTATGGCTACACCTTC	CSGQIYGYTF
TRBV2	NA	NA	TRBJ1-5	TGTGCCAGCAGTGAAGACGCGTCGAGCAATCAGCCCCAGCATTTT	CASSEDASSNQPQHF
TRBV28	NA	TRBD2	TRBJ2-7	TGTGCCAGCAGTTTGGGGGACTACCAGCAGTACTTC	CASSLGDYQQYF
TRBV9	NA	TRBD1	TRBJ2-7	TGTGCCAGCAGTCTTTCCGGGACAGGGAACTACGAGCAGTACTTC	CASSLSGTGNYEQYF
TRBV18	NA	TRBD1	TRBJ2-3	TGTGCCAGCTCACTACGACAGGGGCCGGATACGCAGTATTTT	CASSLRQGPDTQYF
TRBV19	NA	TRBD1	TRBJ1-2	TGTGCCAGTACCGAAGACAGGGACTATGGCTACACCTTC	CASTEDRDYGYTF
TRBV6-5	NA	NA	TRBJ1-1	TGTGCCAGCAAGTTCGCTGGACAGCTGAACACTGAAGCTTTCTTT	CASKFAGQLNTEAFF
TRBV5-1	NA	NA	TRBJ1-5	TGCGCCAGCAGCCGGGACTCCAGCAATCAGCCCCAGCATTTT	CASSRDSSNQPQHF
TRBV6-5	NA	NA	TRBJ2-7	TGTGCCAGCAGCTCCCTTTCCTACGAGCAGTACTTC	CASSSLSYEQYF